This T cell receptor (beta chain) was recorded in a study of blood T cell repertoires in COVID-19. Study overall: PBMCs, B-cell-depleted T cells, or T cells were the source of the cDNA or gDNA that made up the material.

As originally analysed: Amplification of reference gene primers was used by the study to estimate nucleated cell counts. TCRdb keeps only in-frame clones here, not all; method: immunoSEQ multiplex PCR. Clone size and V and J calls were adopted from that table, with D and trimming inferred from the DNA. The sample carries about 64,000 clones, more than 75% recorded once. Deletions cut 6 bases from V and 3 bases from J, with 11 bases between. Germline-derived CDR1 and CDR2 are KGHSH and LQKENI. The CDR3 extends over 13 amino acids. The sequence was collected from a human donor in a cohort sampled during active COVID-19. The sequenced sample consisted of peripheral blood. The chain recombines TRBV18 with TRBJ1-1, with D uncertain. As DNA, the CDR3 is TGTGCCAGCTCTCCCTTCGCGGACACTGAAGCTTTCTTT. This sequence encodes CASSPFADTEAFF.